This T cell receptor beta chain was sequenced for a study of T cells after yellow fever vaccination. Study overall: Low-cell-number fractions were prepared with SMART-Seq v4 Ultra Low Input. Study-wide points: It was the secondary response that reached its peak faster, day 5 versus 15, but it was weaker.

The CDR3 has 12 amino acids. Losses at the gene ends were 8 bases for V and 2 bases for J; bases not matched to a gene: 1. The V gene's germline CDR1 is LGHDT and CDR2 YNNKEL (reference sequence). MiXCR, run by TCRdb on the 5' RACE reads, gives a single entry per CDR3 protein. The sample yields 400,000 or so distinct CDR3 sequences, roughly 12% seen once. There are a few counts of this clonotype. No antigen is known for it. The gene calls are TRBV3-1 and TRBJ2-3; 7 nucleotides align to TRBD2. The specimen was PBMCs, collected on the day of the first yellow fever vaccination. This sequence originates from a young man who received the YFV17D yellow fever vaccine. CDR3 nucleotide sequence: TGTGCCAGCGCGGGGGACACAGATACGCAGTATTTT. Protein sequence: CASAGDTDTQYF.